The 31 T cell receptor beta chains in this list originate from one sample, sequenced in a study of blood T cell repertoires in COVID-19. This table comes from immunoSEQ multiplex PCR, and its TCRdb copy is limited to in-frame clones, with some not included. The sample holds 210,000 or so clones, over 75% seen once. Sequencing was done on a sample of peripheral blood. These TCRs come from a woman in her forties who had recovered from COVID-19.

This chain uses TRBV5-1 with TRBJ2-5; D perhaps matches TRBD1 (6 bases). Deletions cut 1 base from V and 4 bases from J, with 17 bases between. Germline V gene lookup returns CDR1 SGHRS and CDR2 YFSETQ. The CDR3 has 16 amino acids. CDR3 amino acids: CASSLRSITRGETQYF. The CDR3 region has the DNA TGCGCCAGCAGCTTGAGGTCCATAACCAGGGGAGAGACCCAGTACTTC.

This rearrangement joins TRBV4-3 to TRBJ2-3; 9 bases align to TRBD2. Unmatched junction bases numbered 4, after V lost 3 bases and J lost 3 bases. Germline CDR1 is LGHNA and CDR2 is YSLEER. The length of the CDR3 is 15 residues. The CDR3 spells CASSHGSGSTDTQYF. The CDR3 DNA reads TGCGCCAGCAGCCATGGTAGCGGGAGTACAGATACGCAGTATTTT.

The chain uses TRBV2 and TRBJ1-6, with D possibly TRBD1 on 6 matching bases. Germline CDR1 SNHLY, CDR2 FYNNEI. The V gene lost 6 bases and the J gene lost 6 bases, with 15 bases spanning the gap. The CDR3 totals 15 residues. In DNA form, the CDR3 reads TGTGCCAGCAGCCCCGGGACACCGGCTAATTCACCCCTCCACTTT. Translation gives CASSPGTPANSPLHF.

This clone was recorded once. The chain is built from TRBV13 and TRBJ2-4; TRBD2 is a possible D gene (6 bases). Trimming removed 4 bases at V and 10 bases at J, with 11 bases between. The CDR3 is 12 amino acids. CDR1 is PRHDT and CDR2 is FYEKMQ in the germline V gene (reference sequence). CDR3 in DNA: TGTGCCAGCAGCTCCCCAGGGAGGATTCAGTACTTC. Translating gives CASSSPGRIQYF.

The chain joins TRBV3-1 (or the pseudogene TRBV3-2) to TRBJ1-3; TRBD1 is a possible D gene (5 bases). The CDR3 extends over 14 amino acids. Trimming stripped 1 base from V and 4 bases from J, with 8 bases between. CDR1 LGHDT and CDR2 YNNKEL come from the germline V gene (reference sequence). The CDR3 coding sequence is TGTGCCAGCAGCCAAGTGGCAGGGGGAAACACCATATATTTT. This codes for CASSQVAGGNTIYF.

The gene calls are TRBV24-1 and TRBJ2-2, with D maybe TRBD2 (7 bases). Looked up from germline, CDR1 is KGHDR and CDR2 is SFDVKD. The V end lost 7 bases, the J end lost 1 base, and 24 bases lay between the germline ends. The CDR3 covers 19 residues. This chain's CDR3 is CATSPVKGGGAVNTGELFF. The CDR3 bases are TGTGCCACCAGCCCAGTTAAAGGCGGGGGCGCGGTGAACACCGGGGAGCTGTTTTTT.

The chain combines TRBV5-4 with TRBJ2-2; 7 bases line up with TRBD1. Germline CDR1 and CDR2: SGHNT and YYREEE (reference sequence). V was pared by 4 bases and J by 6 bases, with 12 bases of the junction left unmatched. This CDR3 region has 16 residues. The CDR3 spells CASSTEQGFVSGELFF. CDR3 nucleotide sequence: TGTGCCAGCAGCACCGAACAGGGGTTTGTCTCCGGGGAGCTGTTTTTT. Looking up the rest from reference TRBV5-4 and TRBJ2-2 gives the full variable domain: ETGVTQSPTHLIKTRGQQVTLRCSSQSGHNTVSWYQQALGQGPQFIFQYYREEENGRGNFPPRFSGLQFPNYSSELNVNALELDDSALYLCASSTEQGFVSGELFFGEGSRLTVL.

This clone was seen more than once but under ten times. The V call is TRBV7-9, the J call TRBJ1-5; D is uncertain. The CDR3 is 14 amino acids. Germline CDR1 and CDR2: SEHNR and FQNEAQ (reference sequence). V shed 5 bases and J shed 9 bases, with 17 bases lying between them. The chain's CDR3 is CASSPGVPGRPQHF. The CDR3 nucleotides read TGTGCCAGCAGCCCGGGAGTCCCTGGGAGGCCCCAGCATTTT.

Only one count was recorded for this clone. V and J are TRBV2 and TRBJ1-2; 7 nucleotides line up with TRBD1. CDR1 SNHLY and CDR2 FYNNEI come from the germline V gene. V trimming: 6 bases; J trimming: 6 bases; junction bases outside the gene matches: 7. This CDR3 spans 13 amino acids. CDR3 in amino acids: CASSGQATDGYTF. As DNA, the CDR3 is TGTGCCAGCAGCGGACAGGCAACCGATGGCTACACCTTC.

V and J are TRBV6-1 and TRBJ1-2; 7 nucleotides align to TRBD1. From germline, CDR1 is MNHNS and CDR2 SASEGT. The CDR3 extends over 15 amino acids. V gave up 0 bases and J gave up 4 bases; unmatched junction bases: 5. DNA for the CDR3: TGTGCCAGCAGTGAAGCACAGGGGTCTGGCTATGGCTACACCTTC. Its translation is CASSEAQGSGYGYTF.

The chain couples TRBV28 to TRBJ1-1, with 9 positions matching TRBD1. After removal of 7 bases from V and 0 bases from J, the junction contained 9 bases not matched to a gene. This CDR3 region has 16 residues. Germline loops: CDR1 MDHEN, CDR2 SYDVKM. This CDR3 reads CASTVPGQGMNTEAFF. In nucleotides, the CDR3 is TGTGCCAGCACCGTCCCGGGACAGGGAATGAACACTGAAGCTTTCTTT. The full variable domain, with the rest looked up from reference TRBV28 and TRBJ1-1, is DVKVTQSSRYLVKRTGEKVFLECVQDMDHENMFWYRQDPGLGLRLIYFSYDVKMKEKGDIPEGYSVSREKKERFSLILESASTNQTSMYLCASTVPGQGMNTEAFFGQGTRLTVV.

V and J are TRBV19 and TRBJ1-1, with 8 bases aligning to TRBD1. The CDR3 is 15 residues long. After removal of 7 bases from V and 4 bases from J, the junction contained 11 bases not matched to a gene. Germline lookup yields CDR1 LNHDA and CDR2 SQIVND (reference sequence). CDR3: CASIRAGQGSTEAFF. CDR3 in DNA: TGTGCCAGTATAAGGGCCGGACAGGGAAGCACTGAAGCTTTCTTT.

In its sample, this clone was seen a few times. This chain uses TRBV2 with TRBJ1-5, with 8 bases fitting TRBD1. Germline CDR1 reads SNHLY; CDR2 reads FYNNEI. V shed 7 bases, J shed 1 base, and the junction held 12 bases outside the gene matches. The CDR3 has 17 amino acids. CDR3 in DNA: TGTGCCAGCAATTTTGACAGGGGCGGTGGGAGCAATCAGCCCCAGCATTTT. Translation: CASNFDRGGGSNQPQHF.

The chain combines TRBV2 with TRBJ2-3; 11 bases map to TRBD2. This CDR3 is 15 amino acids long. Per germline, CDR1 SNHLY and CDR2 FYNNEI. The trim removed 5 bases at V and 6 bases at J, leaving 7 bases unmatched. The CDR3 sequence: CASSPLAGGGDTQYF. The CDR3 region has the DNA TGTGCCAGCAGTCCCCTAGCGGGAGGTGGTGATACGCAGTATTTT.

The chain employs TRBV5-1 and TRBJ2-5; TRBD1 agrees at 10 bases. CDR1 and CDR2 (germline): SGHRS, YFSETQ. The J segment lost 2 bases and the V segment lost 7 bases, leaving 11 bases of the junction unmatched. The CDR3 consists of 16 residues. The CDR3 here is CASGQNPGQGQETQYF. CDR3 DNA sequence: TGCGCCAGCGGACAGAACCCGGGACAGGGGCAAGAGACCCAGTACTTC.

V usage is TRBV12-3 or TRBV12-4 and J usage is TRBJ1-4, with D hard to call. This CDR3 has 13 residues. The V gene lost 5 bases and the J gene lost 8 bases, with 12 bases spanning the gap. The CDR3 sequence: CASSVRSWEKLFF. The CDR3 DNA is TGTGCCAGCAGTGTTCGGAGTTGGGAAAAACTGTTTTTT.

This rearrangement joins TRBV27 to TRBJ2-7; 11 nucleotides line up with TRBD2. V lost 5 bases, J lost 3 bases, and 6 bases stayed unmatched. The germline gives CDR1 MNHEY, CDR2 SMNVEV (reference sequence). This CDR3 comprises 15 residues. The chain's CDR3 is CASSQTSGIVYEQYF. CDR3 DNA sequence: TGTGCCAGCAGTCAGACTAGCGGGATCGTCTACGAGCAGTACTTC.

The chain recombines TRBV3-1 (or the pseudogene TRBV3-2) with TRBJ2-5; 10 nucleotides match TRBD2. The CDR3 runs 15 residues. Germline-derived CDR1 and CDR2 are LGHDT and YNNKEL (reference sequence). The V segment lost 4 bases and the J segment 5 bases; nucleotides outside the gene matches: 7. CDR3 sequence (DNA): TGTGCCAGCAGCCCGGCTAGCGGGAGTAGGGAGACCCAGTACTTC. This gives the protein CASSPASGSRETQYF.

V usage is TRBV19 and J usage is TRBJ1-4; D remains ambiguous. From germline, CDR1 is LNHDA and CDR2 SQIVND (reference sequence). The CDR3 length is 13 residues. Trimming cost V 0 bases and J 13 bases, with 12 bases left between them. CDR3: CASSIDPLRGLFF. As DNA, the CDR3 is TGTGCCAGTAGTATAGATCCACTACGAGGACTGTTTTTT.

This clone was seen once. V is TRBV9 and J is TRBJ2-5; TRBD2 agrees at 13 bases. V was pared by 3 bases and J by 5 bases, with 10 bases of the junction left unmatched. Germline loops: CDR1 SGDLS, CDR2 YYNGEE. The CDR3 covers 17 residues. DNA for the CDR3: TGTGCCAGCAGCGCCAGACTAGCGGGAGGCCAGGGGGAGACCCAGTACTTC. This sequence encodes CASSARLAGGQGETQYF.

The chain links TRBV27 to TRBJ1-2; weak D call: TRBD1 (5 bases). CDR1 is MNHEY and CDR2 is SMNVEV in the germline V gene (reference sequence). Trimming shortened V by 4 bases and J by 7 bases, and 7 bases separated the two germline ends. The CDR3 is made up of 11 amino acids. The CDR3 sequence is CASSWGGGYTF. CDR3 in DNA: TGTGCCAGCAGTTGGGGGGGTGGCTACACCTTC.

The genes are TRBV6-5 and TRBJ2-1; weak D call: TRBD2 (6 bases). Germline values: CDR1 MNHEY, CDR2 SVGAGI. Trimming removed 6 bases from V and 0 bases from J, with 9 bases in between. The CDR3 extends over 14 amino acids. The DNA of the CDR3 is TGTGCCAGCAGCGGGAGTAGCTCCTACAATGAGCAGTTCTTC. Its protein product is CASSGSSSYNEQFF.

The J gene is TRBJ1-2, the V gene TRBV7-2; D is unresolved. There are 13 residues in the CDR3. The germline V gene encodes CDR1 SGHTA and CDR2 FQGNSA. Trimming cost V 5 bases and J 5 bases, with 12 bases left between them. In DNA form, the CDR3 reads TGTGCCAGCAGCCCGGACGGAGGATATGGCTACACCTTC. Its protein product is CASSPDGGYGYTF.

The J gene is TRBJ2-7, the V gene TRBV19, with D possibly TRBD2 on 6 matching bases. This CDR3 region has 15 residues. Trimming stripped 2 bases from V and 1 base from J, with 12 bases between. Germline CDR1 is LNHDA and CDR2 is SQIVND (reference sequence). The CDR3: CASSINVGGSYEQYF. Here the CDR3 DNA reads TGTGCCAGTAGTATAAACGTGGGGGGTTCCTACGAGCAGTACTTC.

The rearrangement uses TRBV14 and TRBJ2-5, with 8 nucleotides matching TRBD2. V lost 7 bases to trimming and J lost 5 bases; unmatched junction nucleotides: 12. This CDR3 is 15 amino acids long. CDR1 SGHDN and CDR2 FVKESK come from the germline V gene. The DNA of the CDR3 is TGTGCCAGCACCAAGAATGCGGGGGGCCGGGAGACCCAGTACTTC. This gives the protein CASTKNAGGRETQYF.

Notes on this clone: At one end, the junction sequence differs from germline, possibly due to a read error. The CDR3 reads CASSLAGGVSAF. The CDR3 coding sequence is TGTGCCAGCAGCTTAGCGGGGGGTGTTAGCGCCTTC. The chain links TRBV7-2 to TRBJ1-2; D might be TRBD1 (5 bases). The CDR3 totals 12 residues. The germline V gene has CDR1 SGHTA and CDR2 FQGNSA.

V is TRBV7-2 and J is TRBJ2-7, with unresolved D. The CDR3 sequence is 16 residues long. Germline V gene sequence: CDR1 SGHTA, CDR2 FQGNSA. The V end lost 1 base, the J end lost 4 bases, and 17 bases lay between the germline ends. The DNA of the CDR3 is TGTGCCAGCAGCTTAGGTTTCGAGTTTTCGCGGTACGAGCAGTACTTC. Protein: CASSLGFEFSRYEQYF. Filled out from reference TRBV7-2 and TRBJ2-7, the complete variable domain reads GAGVSQSPSNKVTEKGKDVELRCDPISGHTALYWYRQSLGQGLEFLIYFQGNSAPDKSGLPSDRFSAERTGGSVSTLTIQRTQQEDSAVYLCASSLGFEFSRYEQYFGPGTRLTVT.

The rearrangement links TRBV6-1 to TRBJ1-2, with 8 bases lining up with TRBD1. The CDR3 loop spans 17 amino acids. In germline, CDR1 is MNHNS, CDR2 SASEGT. Unmatched junction bases numbered 14, after V lost 4 bases and J lost 4 bases. CDR3 residues: CASSAASGTGSFYGYTF. As DNA, the CDR3 is TGTGCCAGCAGTGCCGCGTCCGGGACAGGTTCTTTCTATGGCTACACCTTC.

This rearrangement joins TRBV7-6 to TRBJ2-7; TRBD1 is a possible D gene (6 bases). Germline V gene lookup returns CDR1 SGHVS and CDR2 FNYEAQ. The CDR3 sequence is 18 residues long. Trimming left V 0 bases short and J 0 bases short, with 18 bases between. The CDR3 reads CASSLAPTGTGSSYEQYF. The CDR3, as DNA: TGTGCCAGCAGCTTAGCCCCTACAGGGACGGGAAGCTCCTACGAGCAGTACTTC.

This clone has more than one count but fewer than ten. V is TRBV6-6 and J is TRBJ2-7, with D maybe TRBD1 (6 bases). Germline CDR1 reads MNHNY; CDR2 reads SVGAGI (reference sequence). The CDR3 runs 13 residues. The V gene lost 9 bases and the J gene lost 3 bases, with 15 bases spanning the gap. This chain's CDR3 is CASNDQGYYEQYF. In nucleotides, the CDR3 is TGTGCCAGTAACGATCAGGGGTACTACGAGCAGTACTTC.

The V call is TRBV7-6, the J call TRBJ1-5, with D perhaps TRBD1 (6 bases). From germline, CDR1 is SGHVS and CDR2 FNYEAQ. The ends were cut back, 5 bases at V and 1 base at J, with 12 bases in the middle. The CDR3 consists of 15 residues. The CDR3 spells CASSPQQGSNQPQHF. The CDR3 coding sequence is TGTGCCAGCAGCCCTCAACAGGGCAGCAATCAGCCCCAGCATTTT.